The 7 T cell receptor beta chains below all came from one sample that was sequenced in a study of T-cell memory formation after mild COVID-19. TCRdb analysed the 5' RACE reads with MiXCR anew, one entry per CDR3 protein. The table has about 81,000 distinct CDR3 sequences, roughly 25% seen once. Sequencing used PBMCs or a T cell subset sorted from them (not recorded which). Receptors originate from a man aged 18 to 29 who had mild COVID-19 (a few samples of this study predate the infection). Cell type and time point are not known.

This clonotype came up a few times. The rearrangement uses TRBV3-1 and TRBJ2-1; unclear D gene. CDR1 is LGHDT, CDR2 YNNKEL, per germline (reference sequence). The V gene lost 0 bases and the J gene lost 6 bases, with 6 bases spanning the gap. The CDR3 sequence is 13 residues long. CDR3 sequence: CASSQERVNEQFF. CDR3 DNA: TGTGCCAGCAGCCAAGAGCGAGTCAATGAGCAGTTCTTC.

J is TRBJ2-3 and V is TRBV29-1; D is perhaps TRBD1 or TRBD2 (5 bases each). CDR1 is SQVTM and CDR2 is ANQGSEA in the germline V gene. Trimming removed 3 bases from V and 6 bases from J, with 16 bases in between. This CDR3 is built from 14 residues. CDR3 nucleotides: TGCAGCGTTGACGGGGCAACTTCGGGGGATACGCAGTATTTT. Translation: CSVDGATSGDTQYF.

The CDR3 loop is CASSQESASPADTQYF. The CDR3 coding sequence is TGTGCCAGCAGCCAAGAGTCGGCTAGCCCGGCAGATACGCAGTATTTT. This chain connects TRBV4-2 to TRBJ2-3; D perhaps matches TRBD2 (5 bases). Germline V lookup: CDR1 LGHNA, CDR2 YNFKEQ. Trimming stripped 0 bases from V and 4 bases from J, with 14 bases between. This CDR3 is built from 16 residues.

The V call is TRBV27, the J call TRBJ2-3; TRBD2 agrees at 8 bases. The ends lost 5 bases at V and 1 base at J; junction bases unmatched: 14. The CDR3 contains 18 residues. Per the germline V gene, CDR1 is MNHEY and CDR2 is SMNVEV (reference sequence). The DNA of the CDR3 is TGTGCCAGCAGTCCACTCCGGCGGGGTAGCGGGGGCACAGATACGCAGTATTTT. Amino acids: CASSPLRRGSGGTDTQYF.

The chain uses TRBV6-2 or TRBV6-3 and TRBJ2-7; D unresolved. Trimming removed 6 bases from V and 3 bases from J, with 15 bases in between. There are 14 residues in the CDR3. Germline CDR1 MNHEY, CDR2 SVGEGT. CDR3 sequence reads: CASRDDALYYEQYF. DNA of the CDR3: TGTGCCAGCAGAGACGACGCACTTTACTACGAGCAGTACTTC.

The rearrangement links TRBV7-8 to TRBJ1-1; 9 bases agree with TRBD1. The V gene end was trimmed by 4 bases and the J gene end by 6 bases; junction bases not matched to a gene: 9. The length of the CDR3 is 15 residues. Germline CDR1 SGHVS, CDR2 FQNEAQ. The CDR3 DNA reads TGTGCCAGCAGCTCCCCTCCCGGGACAGGGCCTGAAGCTTTCTTT. As protein: CASSSPPGTGPEAFF.

There are many counts of this clonotype. The rearrangement links TRBV4-1 to TRBJ2-7; 9 nucleotides line up with TRBD1. Germline V gives CDR1 MGHRA, CDR2 YSYEKL. The CDR3 length is 16 residues. V dropped 1 base and J dropped 0; count of bases not matched to a gene: 4. The CDR3: CASSQVLDRGSYEQYF. The CDR3 DNA reads TGCGCCAGCAGCCAAGTTCTGGACAGGGGCTCCTACGAGCAGTACTTC.